Listed below are T cell receptor beta chains from one sample, sequenced in a study of cytomegalovirus exposure and HLA in healthy donors. TCRdb's copy holds only in-frame clones and misses some; the assay was immunoSEQ multiplex PCR. The sample consists of 150,000 or so clones, almost 85% of them appearing once. What was sequenced was PBMCs. The source of these receptors is a man in his thirties or forties in good health and CMV-seronegative. Both conserved end residues are part of each CDR3. The D gene is left open where the match is weak. Size is stated for part of the rows, as once, few or many counts, or as a class when the clone is expanded.

J: TRBJ2-7
D: NA
length: 17
size: NA
V: TRBV4-1
DNA: TGCGCCAGCAGCCAAGATAGAGTGGGTCACAGCTCCTACGAGCAGTACTTC
CDR3: CASSQDRVGHSSYEQYF

J: TRBJ2-5
D: TRBD1
length: 16
size: NA
V: TRBV4-3
DNA: TGCGCCAGCAGCCAAGAGTGGGGACAGGGGGCCGAGACCCAGTACTTC
CDR3: CASSQEWGQGAETQYF

J: TRBJ1-5
D: NA
length: 13
size: NA
V: TRBV28
DNA: TGTGCCAGCAGTTCACAGGGTAATCAGCCCCAGCATTTT
CDR3: CASSSQGNQPQHF

J: TRBJ2-1
D: NA
length: 17
size: NA
V: TRBV28
DNA: TGTGCCAGCAGTTTATATCAGGGGCCTTCAGCGTACAATGAGCAGTTCTTC
CDR3: CASSLYQGPSAYNEQFF

J: TRBJ2-1
D: TRBD2
length: 16
size: NA
V: TRBV7-2
DNA: TGTGCCAGCAGCCCCGGACTAGCGGGAGCGGAGAATGAGCAGTTCTTC
CDR3: CASSPGLAGAENEQFF

J: TRBJ2-7
D: NA
length: 15
size: NA
V: TRBV5-4
DNA: TGTGCCAGCAGCCCCCGGACTGGAAGCTCCTACGAGCAGTACTTC
CDR3: CASSPRTGSSYEQYF

J: TRBJ2-3
D: NA
length: 11
size: once
V: TRBV20-1
DNA: TGCAGTGCTCAGGTCACAGATACGCAGTATTTT
CDR3: CSAQVTDTQYF

J: TRBJ2-7
D: NA
length: 16
size: NA
V: TRBV5-6
DNA: TGTGCCAGCAGCATAAGGACTAACGCCTTCGACTACGAGCAGTACTTC
CDR3: CASSIRTNAFDYEQYF

J: TRBJ1-5
D: NA
length: 17
size: once
V: TRBV23-1
DNA: TGCGCCAGCAGTCAATCTGGATTCTTGGAGGACAATCAGCCCCAGCATTTT
CDR3: CASSQSGFLEDNQPQHF

J: TRBJ2-3
D: NA
length: 17
size: NA
V: TRBV4-3
DNA: TGCGCCAGCAGCCAACGGCATTCTAGCGAAGGCACAGATACGCAGTATTTT
CDR3: CASSQRHSSEGTDTQYF

J: TRBJ1-5
D: NA
length: 15
size: NA
V: TRBV7-8
DNA: TGTGCCAGCAGCTTAGTGCGAGTTCCCAATCAGCCCCAGCATTTT
CDR3: CASSLVRVPNQPQHF

J: TRBJ2-7
D: NA
length: 13
size: once
V: TRBV19
DNA: TGTGCCAGTAGTATAGACCCAGGCTACGAGCAGTACTTC
CDR3: CASSIDPGYEQYF

J: TRBJ2-5
D: NA
length: 18
size: NA
V: TRBV11-1
DNA: TGTGCCAGCAGCTTAGCTTCCCTTCCGGGACAATGGGAATTAACCCAGTACTTC
CDR3: CASSLASLPGQWELTQYF

J: TRBJ2-7
D: NA
length: 14
size: NA
V: TRBV4-2
DNA: TGTGCCAGCAGCCAAGAAACAGGGTACTACGAGCAGTACTTC
CDR3: CASSQETGYYEQYF

J: TRBJ1-3
D: NA
length: 14
size: NA
V: TRBV14
DNA: TGTGCCAGCAGCCGGACATTCTCTGGAAACACCATATATTTT
CDR3: CASSRTFSGNTIYF

J: TRBJ1-5
D: TRBD1
length: 14
size: NA
V: TRBV7-9
DNA: TGTGCCAGCAGCTTAGGGACAGGGGATCAGCCCCAGCATTTT
CDR3: CASSLGTGDQPQHF

J: TRBJ1-5
D: NA
length: 15
size: NA
V: TRBV9
DNA: TGTGCCAGCAGCTCCACGGGGTGGAGCAATCAGCCCCAGCATTTT
CDR3: CASSSTGWSNQPQHF

J: TRBJ2-3
D: TRBD2
length: 14
size: NA
V: TRBV29-1
DNA: TGCAGCGCTACCCCGGGACTAGTCACAGATACGCAGTATTTT
CDR3: CSATPGLVTDTQYF

J: TRBJ2-7
D: NA
length: 11
size: NA
V: TRBV5-1
DNA: TGCGCCAGTAAGCAGGGCTACGAGCAGTACTTC
CDR3: CASKQGYEQYF

J: TRBJ2-1
D: TRBD1
length: 15
size: once
V: TRBV14
DNA: TGTGCCAGCAGCGTAACAGGGGGCTCATACAATGAGCAGTTCTTC
CDR3: CASSVTGGSYNEQFF

J: TRBJ2-2
D: TRBD1
length: 16
size: NA
V: TRBV28
DNA: TGTGCCAGCAGTTTCTGGGACAGGGGCTACACCGGGGAGCTGTTTTTT
CDR3: CASSFWDRGYTGELFF

J: TRBJ2-1
D: NA
length: 11
size: NA
V: TRBV10-3
DNA: TGTGCCATCAGGGGGCTGAATGAGCAGTTCTTC
CDR3: CAIRGLNEQFF

J: TRBJ2-7
D: NA
length: 15
size: NA
V: TRBV5-8
DNA: TGTGCCAGCATCGGTATATGCGGGATAGGTTACGAGCAGTACTTC
CDR3: CASIGICGIGYEQYF

J: TRBJ2-3
D: NA
length: 14
size: NA
V: TRBV5-1
DNA: TGCGCCAGCAACGACTTCTACGGAGCAGATACGCAGTATTTT
CDR3: CASNDFYGADTQYF

J: TRBJ2-5
D: NA
length: 12
size: few
V: TRBV5-4
DNA: TGTGCCAGCAGCAAACCCAGGGAGACCCAGTACTTC
CDR3: CASSKPRETQYF

J: TRBJ1-1
D: TRBD1
length: 14
size: NA
V: TRBV7-9
DNA: TGTGCCAGCAGCTTACAGGGGGGGAACACTGAAGCTTTCTTT
CDR3: CASSLQGGNTEAFF

J: TRBJ1-6
D: NA
length: 14
size: few
V: TRBV5-1
DNA: TGCGCCAGCAGCTTGGAAGCCAAAAATTCACCCCTCCACTTT
CDR3: CASSLEAKNSPLHF

J: TRBJ1-3
D: NA
length: 15
size: NA
V: TRBV19
DNA: TGTGCCAGTAGTACACAGTTAAATCCAGGAAACACCATATATTTT
CDR3: CASSTQLNPGNTIYF

J: TRBJ2-5
D: TRBD1
length: 17
size: NA
V: TRBV10-3
DNA: TGTGCCATCAGTGAGTCGGAAACAGGGGGTATCAAGAAGGCCCAGTACTTC
CDR3: CAISESETGGIKKAQYF

J: TRBJ1-2
D: NA
length: 14
size: NA
V: TRBV9
DNA: TGTGCCAGCAGCGTAGGGGGAGAGGACTATGGCTACACCTTC
CDR3: CASSVGGEDYGYTF

J: TRBJ2-1
D: TRBD2
length: 15
size: NA
V: TRBV6-4
DNA: TGTGCCAGCAAATCACTAGCGGGAGGGAACAATGAGCAGTTCTTC
CDR3: CASKSLAGGNNEQFF

J: TRBJ1-5
D: NA
length: 16
size: NA
V: TRBV2
DNA: TGTGCCAGCAGTGAAGCGTTCGGGCAGGGCGAACAGCCCCAGCATTTT
CDR3: CASSEAFGQGEQPQHF

J: TRBJ2-2
D: TRBD2
length: 14
size: few
V: TRBV30
DNA: TGTGCCGGGAGACTAGCGGTTTACACCGGGGAGCTGTTTTTT
CDR3: CAGRLAVYTGELFF

J: TRBJ1-4
D: NA
length: 21
size: NA
V: TRBV7-6
DNA: TGTGCCAGCACCACTACCCCCCCCCGGACAGATGGGGCAACGAAGGGGGAAAAACTGTTTTTT
CDR3: CASTTTPPRTDGATKGEKLFF

J: TRBJ2-7
D: TRBD2
length: 17
size: NA
V: TRBV4-2
DNA: TGTGCCAGCAGCCAAGATGATGGTCTAGCGGCTTCCTACGAGCAGTACTTC
CDR3: CASSQDDGLAASYEQYF

J: TRBJ2-3
D: NA
length: 13
size: NA
V: TRBV28
DNA: TGTGCCAGCAGTTTATCATCTAGTAATACGCAGTATTTT
CDR3: CASSLSSSNTQYF

J: TRBJ2-6
D: NA
length: 17
size: NA
V: TRBV4-3
DNA: TGCGCCAGCTCAGGGGGGTCCCTCCTCTCTGGGGCCAACGTCCTGACTTTC
CDR3: CASSGGSLLSGANVLTF

J: TRBJ2-3
D: TRBD1
length: 14
size: NA
V: TRBV6-4
DNA: TGTGCCAGCAGTGCCGACAGGGGGCCAGATACGCAGTATTTT
CDR3: CASSADRGPDTQYF

J: TRBJ1-3
D: NA
length: 16
size: NA
V: TRBV19
DNA: TGTGCCAGTAGTATGTACGTGACAAGCTCTGGAAACACCATATATTTT
CDR3: CASSMYVTSSGNTIYF

J: TRBJ1-1
D: NA
length: 17
size: NA
V: TRBV7-8
DNA: TGTGCCAGCAGCTTAGGGTTAGGGGGGGCGGGGGACACTGAAGCTTTCTTT
CDR3: CASSLGLGGAGDTEAFF

J: TRBJ1-2
D: NA
length: 14
size: NA
V: TRBV27
DNA: TGTGCCAGCAGTTTATCGAGGGAATACTATGGCTACACCTTC
CDR3: CASSLSREYYGYTF

J: TRBJ1-6
D: TRBD1
length: 13
size: few
V: TRBV29-1
DNA: TGCAGCGTTCTAGACAGGGGAGATTCACCCCTCCACTTT
CDR3: CSVLDRGDSPLHF